This T cell receptor beta chain was observed in a study of identical twins. Findings and limits, study-wide: Out-of-frame TCR alpha sharing observed in monozygotic twins exceeded model estimates.

Turning to this clonotype: The antigen is not known.

A universal primer site came from template switching; cDNA carried unique molecular identifiers. TCRdb fed the 5' RACE reads into MiXCR, producing one record per CDR3 protein. This table has about 240,000 distinct CDR3 sequences, over 9.5% appearing once. The CDR3 is 18 amino acids. Trimming took 2 bases from V and 8 from J; bases not matched to a gene: 16. The germline gives CDR1 SGHAT, CDR2 FQNNGV. The receptor's source is a man over 45 in good health. Sequenced material: memory T cells sorted from blood. This chain uses TRBV11-2 with TRBJ2-1; 9 bases are shared with TRBD1. The CDR3 sequence: CASSLQIGGQGVFDEQFF. CDR3 nucleotides: TGTGCCAGCAGCTTACAAATCGGGGGACAGGGTGTTTTCGATGAGCAGTTCTTC. The whole variable domain, remainder taken from reference TRBV11-2 and TRBJ2-1, is EAGVAQSPRYKIIEKRQSVAFWCNPISGHATLYWYQQILGQGPKLLIQFQNNGVVDDSQLPKDRFSAERLKGVDSTLKIQPAKLEDSAVYLCASSLQIGGQGVFDEQFFGPGTRLTVL.